This TCR beta chain comes out of a study of shared clonotypes between healthy human individuals. Assay: immunoSEQ multiplex PCR; the TCRdb copy retains only in-frame clones and omits some. The sample yields millions of clones, 90% to 95% seen once. Per germline, CDR1 WSHSY and CDR2 SAAADI. Trimming left V 6 bases short and J 0 bases short, with 15 bases between. The CDR3 contains 15 residues. This rearrangement joins TRBV10-2 to TRBJ2-7, with D hard to call. This receptor was obtained from a man aged 18-30 years in good health. The sample was naive CD4+ T cells sorted from blood. Regarding subset: CD45RA+ positively selected. The CDR3 DNA is TGCGCCAGCAGACTCGAAAGGCTTAGCTCCTACGAGCAGTACTTC. Translated, it gives CASRLERLSSYEQYF.